This TCR beta chain derives from a study of blood T cells in healthy people across ages (dated by TCRdb to about 2015). Concerning the study at large: In model experiments, template switching captured about one uniquely barcoded TCR beta cDNA molecule for every two T cells. Age-related changes in TCR beta repertoire diversity were measured in the study by deep sequencing normalized with unique cDNA molecular identifiers. The donors were divided into four age groups: young (average about 15 years), middle-aged (about 40), aged (62) and long-lived (82). To avoid experimental bias, donors of different ages were randomly spread across the sequencing lanes. The study analyzed two additional independent replicas of 1 million unique cDNA reads from the same blood draw for two donors, one aged 18 to 29 and one aged 80 or older. Study-wide conclusions, independent of this receptor: Since profiling was done on bulk unsorted PBMCs, naive and antigen-experienced compartments could not be conclusively compared. Total diversity estimates from one million sequenced T cells were considered lower bounds and underestimates. Observed TCR beta diversity per million T cells fell roughly linearly with age, and a significant reduction was already apparent by age roughly 40. Compared with the aged group, the long-lived group had more naive CD4+ T cells, fewer expanded clones and increased TCR diversity, a pattern suggesting age selection. There was a strong correlation between observed TCR beta diversity and the percentage of naive T cells measured by flow cytometry. Because the CMV infection status of the donors was unknown, age-related changes in expanded clonotypes may potentially have been confounded.

Regarding this clonotype: The clone's antigen remains unknown. No much larger clone exists at a distance of one base, and base qualities are not known.

Library preparation employed 5' RACE. Sequencing relied on an Illumina HiSeq 2500. A second PCR of about 7 to 12 cycles was run with a J-beta primer mix and a sample-barcoded 5' primer. Each TCR beta cDNA molecule received a unique molecular identifier from a template-switch 5' adaptor carrying 12 random nucleotides. Each sample yielded at least 2.5 million CDR3-containing paired-end reads. First-strand cDNA synthesis was performed from all RNA using the Mint cDNA synthesis kit, with priming by a TRBC-specific oligonucleotide. After uracil-DNA glycosylase treatment, a first 18-cycle PCR used universal primers M1SS and BC2_uni_R on all cDNA. The source study handled its data this way. Normalization of each sample was performed by random selection of 1 million high-quality reads, each carrying a distinct molecular identifier. Instead of being binned into consensus sequences, reads with shared molecular identifiers were discarded. MiTCR, run with a Q25 quality threshold and the strictest error-elimination algorithm, handled CDR3 identification, clonotype clustering and error correction. Lower-bound total TCR beta diversity was estimated with a nonparametric unseen species model using Euler transformation. TCRdb reprocessing: public reads trimmed at Q25 with fastp, clones called with MiXCR, in-frame beta chains kept. One record per CDR3 amino acid sequence lists the most common genes and DNA. The V and J calls shown here were made by TCRdb, not taken from the authors' results. The sample profile shows approximately 850,000 distinct CDR3 sequences; around 45% of them were found once. Under 20% of the sample is taken by the ten largest.

From its cysteine to its phenylalanine, the CDR3 spans 15 amino acids. Only CDR3 DNA is held: 45 bases, read in frame from base 1. The germline V gene provides CDR1 SGHRS and CDR2 YFSETQ. Clipping removes 4 bases from V and 8 bases from J, with 7 as the unmatched junction base count. The 40 or so donors, aged about 6 to 95 years, were systemically healthy Caucasian individuals from Russia. Each donor gave about 10 milliliters of peripheral blood, drawn into EDTA-treated Vacutainer tubes. PBMCs were isolated by Ficoll-Paque density-gradient centrifugation, with at least 6 million obtained per sample. Total RNA was extracted from PBMCs with Trizol reagent, with at least 6 micrograms obtained per sample. For every donor, an aliquot of PBMCs went through flow cytometry to measure the percentages of naive CD45RAhigh/CD27high T cells.

The receptor was derived from a man aged 55-75 years in good health. Sequenced: blood. The chain uses TRBV5-1 and TRBJ1-6, with 9 middle bases fitting TRBD1. The CDR3 has the sequence CASSGGTGTDSPLHF. In nucleotides, the sequence is TGCGCCAGCAGCGGCGGGACAGGGACCGATTCACCCCTCCACTTT.